Shown below are 25 T cell receptor beta chains from a single sample sequenced in a study of graft-versus-host responses after intestinal transplantation. Repertoires were generated with immunoSEQ multiplex PCR, while TCRdb's copy carries only in-frame clones and drops some. The repertoire holds under 150,000 clones, approximately 95% seen once, with 3% to 4% in the top ten. Their specific antigens are unknown. The source material was unstimulated CD8+ T cells sorted from spleen or lymph node cells, sampled before intestinal transplant. Receptors originate from a human donor who received an intestinal transplant.

V is TRBV23-1 and J is TRBJ1-2; D is undetermined. TRBV23-1 is sorted into the ORF group, with uncertain function. Trimming removed 2 bases at V and 4 bases at J, with 11 bases between. This CDR3 is built from 14 residues. The CDR3 DNA is TGCGCCAGCAGTCAACCTCGGGTAGCCTATGGCTACACCTTC. Translation: CASSQPRVAYGYTF.

The chain links TRBV7-9 to TRBJ2-7; tentatively, D is TRBD1 (5 bases). Between the trimmed V and J ends, which lost 8 bases and 4 bases, there was a span of 12 bases. The germline gives CDR1 SEHNR, CDR2 FQNEAQ (reference sequence). This CDR3 region has 12 residues. In nucleotides, the CDR3 is TGTGCCAGCGGCATGACAGAATACGAGCAGTACTTC. Its protein is CASGMTEYEQYF.

The chain uses TRBV6-5 and TRBJ2-5; a weak D match, TRBD1 (6 bases). The length of the CDR3 is 11 residues. V lost 10 bases and J lost 5, with 11 bases in between. Looked up from germline, CDR1 is MNHEY and CDR2 is SVGAGI. CDR3 coding DNA: TGTGCCACCCTCCAGGGGGAGACCCAGTACTTC. Its translation is CATLQGETQYF.

The chain joins TRBV19 to TRBJ2-7; no clear D. Looked up from germline, CDR1 is LNHDA and CDR2 is SQIVND (reference sequence). Trimming stripped 5 bases from V and 0 bases from J, with 8 bases between. The CDR3 is made up of 13 amino acids. DNA of the CDR3: TGTGCCAGTAGTGCGGATAGCTCCTACGAGCAGTACTTC. It translates to CASSADSSYEQYF.

V gene TRBV19 combines with J gene TRBJ2-5, with 10 bases fitting TRBD2. The DNA end favors TRBJ2-7, so the J call may be wrong. Germline V CDR1 and CDR2: LNHDA, SQIVND (reference sequence). The CDR3 consists of 15 residues. The CDR3 loop reads CASSPSSGSKYEQYF. The CDR3 DNA follows: TGTGCCAGTAGTCCTTCTAGCGGGAGTAAGTACGAGCAGTACTTC.

This rearrangement joins TRBV11-2 to TRBJ1-6, with 7 bases that match TRBD1. Germline CDR1 reads SGHAT; CDR2 reads FQNNGV. This CDR3 contains 14 residues. With 1 base clipped from V and 10 bases from J, the junction kept 4 bases outside the gene matches. DNA of the CDR3: TGTGCCAGCAGCTTAGGACAGGGTCGATCACCCCTCCACTTT. It is translated as CASSLGQGRSPLHF.

The genes are TRBV4-1 and TRBJ2-6; weak D call: TRBD1 (6 bases). Germline CDR1 MGHRA, CDR2 YSYEKL. Trimming removed 0 bases at V and 0 bases at J, with 15 bases between. This CDR3 comprises 19 residues. The DNA for the CDR3 is TGCGCCAGCAGCCAAGAGGGGGCGGGCGTGAACTCTGGGGCCAACGTCCTGACTTTC. Protein sequence: CASSQEGAGVNSGANVLTF.

This chain uses TRBV27 with TRBJ2-1, with D perhaps matching TRBD1 or TRBD2 (5 bases each). The germline gives CDR1 MNHEY, CDR2 SMNVEV (reference sequence). Trimming took 0 bases from V and 3 from J, leaving 15 bases between them. The CDR3 is 17 residues long. CDR3 sequence reads: CASSLSSGTGIYNEQFF. Here the CDR3 DNA reads TGTGCCAGCAGTTTATCTTCCGGGACGGGGATCTACAATGAGCAGTTCTTC.

V usage is TRBV5-6 and J usage is TRBJ1-1; D uncertain. The germline V gene encodes CDR1 SGHDT and CDR2 YYEEEE. This CDR3 comprises 12 residues. The ends were cut back, 4 bases at V and 8 bases at J, with 12 bases in the middle. CDR3 bases: TGTGCCAGCAGCCCGGACCAGAGAGAAGCTTTCTTT. Translating gives CASSPDQREAFF.

This clone was detected only once. The chain couples TRBV7-2 to TRBJ2-3; D gene uncertain. Germline V gene lookup returns CDR1 SGHTA and CDR2 FQGNSA. Trimming removed 6 bases from V and 0 bases from J, with 10 bases in between. This CDR3 has 14 residues. The CDR3 DNA follows: TGTGCCAGCAGATACACAGCTAGCACAGATACGCAGTATTTT. As protein: CASRYTASTDTQYF.

This chain uses TRBV4-1 with TRBJ2-7; D might be TRBD1 (6 bases). This CDR3 has 16 residues. Germline V gene sequence: CDR1 MGHRA, CDR2 YSYEKL. V was clipped by 2 bases and J by 1 base, with 15 bases between them. The CDR3 DNA sequence: TGCGCCAGCAGCCAAATTAAGGGACAACTGTCCTACGAGCAGTACTTC. It codes for CASSQIKGQLSYEQYF.

This rearrangement joins TRBV28 to TRBJ2-2; 12 bases map to TRBD2. CDR1 and CDR2 (germline): MDHEN, SYDVKM. V lost 3 bases, J lost 7 bases, and 3 bases stayed unmatched. CDR3 length equals 15 residues. The CDR3 loop is CASSFLAGGVGELFF. CDR3 DNA: TGTGCCAGCAGTTTTCTAGCGGGAGGGGTCGGGGAGCTGTTTTTT.

This chain connects TRBV5-6 to TRBJ1-1, with D unresolved. CDR3 size: 14 residues. Deletions cut 1 base from V and 1 base from J, with 8 bases between. Germline V gene lookup returns CDR1 SGHDT and CDR2 YYEEEE. The CDR3: CASSLFVRNTEAFF. CDR3 sequence (DNA): TGTGCCAGCAGCTTGTTTGTCAGGAACACTGAAGCTTTCTTT.

The chain employs TRBV28 and TRBJ1-2; D remains ambiguous. The germline CDR1 and CDR2 sequences are MDHEN and SYDVKM. The CDR3 loop spans 13 amino acids. Trimming took off 2 bases at V and 2 bases at J, with 6 bases between the two ends. The chain's CDR3 is CASSLVTNYGYTF. The CDR3 DNA sequence: TGTGCCAGCAGTTTAGTTACGAACTATGGCTACACCTTC.

This chain uses TRBV5-5 with TRBJ1-2; 10 positions match TRBD1. Germline V gene data show CDR1 as SGHKS and CDR2 as YYEKEE (reference sequence). J gave up 3 bases and V 6 bases, and 14 bases lay outside the gene matches. The CDR3 is 17 amino acids. CDR3 in amino acids: CASNPDRGPYDDYGYTF. CDR3 nucleotide sequence: TGTGCCAGCAACCCCGACAGGGGGCCGTACGATGACTATGGCTACACCTTC. The variable domain in full, with the rest retrieved from reference TRBV5-5 and TRBJ1-2, is DAGVTQSPTHLIKTRGQQVTLRCSPISGHKSVSWYQQVLGQGPQFIFQYYEKEERGRGNFPDRFSARQFPNYSSELNVNALLLGDSALYLCASNPDRGPYDDYGYTFGSGTRLTVV.

This CDR3 reads CASSQVALNTEAFF. CDR3 DNA: TGTGCCAGCAGCCAAGTTGCGTTGAACACTGAAGCTTTCTTT. The gene calls are TRBV14 and TRBJ1-1; unclear D gene. Between the trimmed V and J ends, which lost 1 base and 0 bases, there was a span of 6 bases. The CDR3 length is 14 residues. Per the germline V gene, CDR1 is SGHDN and CDR2 is FVKESK.

This clone was seen more than once but under ten times. The chain couples TRBV19 to TRBJ1-1; D not resolved. Germline V lookup: CDR1 LNHDA, CDR2 SQIVND (reference sequence). V lost 0 bases, J lost 5 bases, and 7 bases lay in between. The length of the CDR3 is 13 residues. CDR3 residues: CASSIEGRTEAFF. DNA for the CDR3: TGTGCCAGTAGTATAGAAGGGAGGACTGAAGCTTTCTTT.

This clone was observed once. V and J are TRBV4-3 and TRBJ1-1; D gene uncertain. Germline values: CDR1 LGHNA, CDR2 YSLEER. There are 15 residues in the CDR3. The V end lost 4 bases, the J end lost 0 bases, and 12 bases lay between the germline ends. The CDR3 DNA follows: TGCGCCAGCAGCCGGTCCGGGGAGGTGAACACTGAAGCTTTCTTT. This codes for CASSRSGEVNTEAFF.

The J gene is TRBJ2-5, the V gene TRBV11-2, with 7 bases identical to TRBD2. The ends lost 1 base at V and 0 bases at J; junction bases unmatched: 5. This CDR3 comprises 16 residues. The germline gives CDR1 SGHAT, CDR2 FQNNGV. The CDR3 DNA follows: TGTGCCAGCAGCTTAGGCGGGAGCGGGTACCAAGAGACCCAGTACTTC. It translates to CASSLGGSGYQETQYF.

This chain joins TRBV4-1 and TRBJ2-3; D is perhaps TRBD2 (5 bases). The ends were cut back, 2 bases at V and 1 base at J, with 7 bases in the middle. The CDR3 spans 14 residues. In germline, CDR1 is MGHRA, CDR2 YSYEKL. Here the CDR3 DNA reads TGCGCCAGCAGCCAACAACTAGGCACAGATACGCAGTATTTT. Encoded protein: CASSQQLGTDTQYF.

This chain links TRBV7-9 with TRBJ2-7; D gene uncertain. Trimming left V 5 bases short and J 3 bases short, with 20 bases between. This CDR3 region has 16 residues. Germline CDR1 is SEHNR and CDR2 is FQNEAQ (reference sequence). The CDR3 coding sequence is TGTGCCAGCAGCGCCACTGGGCTGCGCGCAAACTACGAGCAGTACTTC. Translated, it gives CASSATGLRANYEQYF.

This clone showed up just once. The chain recombines TRBV5-1 with TRBJ2-7; 9 bases line up with TRBD1. Germline CDR1 reads SGHRS; CDR2 reads YFSETQ. V trimming: 4 bases; J trimming: 1 base; junction bases outside the gene matches: 6. CDR3 length: 15 residues. DNA for the CDR3: TGCGCCAGCAGCCCGCGGACAGGGGAATCCTACGAGCAGTACTTC. Residues: CASSPRTGESYEQYF.

The rearrangement uses TRBV4-1 and TRBJ1-5; D remains ambiguous. The CDR3 runs 15 residues. Trimming pared 1 base from V and 4 bases from J, leaving 11 bases between. Germline-derived CDR1 and CDR2 are MGHRA and YSYEKL. DNA for the CDR3: TGCGCCAGCAGCCAAGTGATACTATTGAATCAGCCCCAGCATTTT. This encodes CASSQVILLNQPQHF.

V gene TRBV15 combines with J gene TRBJ2-3, with D perhaps matching TRBD1 (5 bases). CDR1 is LNHNV and CDR2 is YYDKDF in the germline V gene (reference sequence). V lost 5 bases, J lost 2 bases, and 17 bases lay in between. This CDR3 has 16 residues. The CDR3 sequence: CATSVQRTPFTDTQYF. The CDR3 DNA follows: TGTGCCACCAGCGTACAGAGGACACCCTTCACAGATACGCAGTATTTT.

The chain uses TRBV6-5 and TRBJ2-4; D not resolved. The CDR3 length is 12 residues. Germline assignment: CDR1 MNHEY and CDR2 SVGAGI. Trimming stripped 6 bases from V and 5 bases from J, with 8 bases between. The CDR3 bases are TGTGCCAGCAGAGGTCCTCAAAACATTCAGTACTTC. Its translation is CASRGPQNIQYF.